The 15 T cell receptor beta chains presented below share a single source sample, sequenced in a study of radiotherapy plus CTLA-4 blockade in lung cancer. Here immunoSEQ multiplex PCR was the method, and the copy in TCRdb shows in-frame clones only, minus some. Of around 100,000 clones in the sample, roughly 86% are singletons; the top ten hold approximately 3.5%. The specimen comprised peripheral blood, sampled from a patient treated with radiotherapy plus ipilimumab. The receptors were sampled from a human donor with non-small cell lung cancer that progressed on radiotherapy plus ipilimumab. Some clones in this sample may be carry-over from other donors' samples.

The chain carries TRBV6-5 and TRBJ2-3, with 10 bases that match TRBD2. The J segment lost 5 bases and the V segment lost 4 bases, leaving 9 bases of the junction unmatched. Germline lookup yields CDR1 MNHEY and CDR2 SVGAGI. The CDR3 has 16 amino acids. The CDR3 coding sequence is TGTGCCAGCAGTTCCTTCTCCCTAGCGGGGGTAGATACGCAGTATTTT. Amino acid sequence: CASSSFSLAGVDTQYF.

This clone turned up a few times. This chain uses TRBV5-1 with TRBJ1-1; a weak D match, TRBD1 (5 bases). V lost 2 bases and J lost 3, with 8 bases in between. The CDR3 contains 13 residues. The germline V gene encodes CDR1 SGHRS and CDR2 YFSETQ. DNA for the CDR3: TGCGCCAGCAGCTTTGGGACGGACACTGAAGCTTTCTTT. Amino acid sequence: CASSFGTDTEAFF.

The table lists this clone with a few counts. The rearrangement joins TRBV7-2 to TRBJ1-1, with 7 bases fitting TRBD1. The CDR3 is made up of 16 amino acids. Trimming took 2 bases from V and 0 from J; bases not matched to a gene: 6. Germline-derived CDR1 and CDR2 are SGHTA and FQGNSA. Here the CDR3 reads CASSLRQGWMNTEAFF. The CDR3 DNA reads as TGTGCCAGCAGCTTAAGACAGGGTTGGATGAACACTGAAGCTTTCTTT. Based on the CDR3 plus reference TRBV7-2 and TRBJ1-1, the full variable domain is GAGVSQSPSNKVTEKGKDVELRCDPISGHTALYWYRQSLGQGLEFLIYFQGNSAPDKSGLPSDRFSAERTGGSVSTLTIQRTQQEDSAVYLCASSLRQGWMNTEAFFGQGTRLTVV.

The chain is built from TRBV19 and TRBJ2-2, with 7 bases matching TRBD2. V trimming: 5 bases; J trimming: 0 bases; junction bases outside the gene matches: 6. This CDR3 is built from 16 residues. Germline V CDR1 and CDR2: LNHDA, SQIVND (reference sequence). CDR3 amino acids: CASSDPRGANTGELFF. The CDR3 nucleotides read TGTGCCAGTAGTGACCCCCGGGGGGCGAACACCGGGGAGCTGTTTTTT. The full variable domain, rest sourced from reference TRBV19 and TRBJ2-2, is DGGITQSPKYLFRKEGQNVTLSCEQNLNHDAMYWYRQDPGQGLRLIYYSQIVNDFQKGDIAEGYSVSREKKESFPLTVTSAQKNPTAFYLCASSDPRGANTGELFFGEGSRLTVL.

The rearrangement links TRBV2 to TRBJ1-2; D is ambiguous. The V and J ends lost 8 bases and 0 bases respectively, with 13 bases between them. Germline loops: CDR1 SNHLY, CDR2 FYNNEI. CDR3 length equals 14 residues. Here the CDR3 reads CASRTSGANYGYTF. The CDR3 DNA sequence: TGTGCCAGCCGGACGTCGGGAGCTAACTATGGCTACACCTTC.

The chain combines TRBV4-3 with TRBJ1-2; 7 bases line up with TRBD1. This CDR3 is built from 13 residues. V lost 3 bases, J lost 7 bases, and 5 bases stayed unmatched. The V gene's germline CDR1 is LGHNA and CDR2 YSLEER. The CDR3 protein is CASSQLRGLGYTF. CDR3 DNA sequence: TGCGCCAGCAGCCAGTTAAGGGGGCTTGGCTACACCTTC.

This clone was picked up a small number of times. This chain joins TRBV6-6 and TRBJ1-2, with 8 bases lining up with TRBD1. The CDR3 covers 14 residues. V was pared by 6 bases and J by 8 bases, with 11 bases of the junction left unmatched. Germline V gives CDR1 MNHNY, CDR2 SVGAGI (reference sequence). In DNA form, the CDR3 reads TGTGCCAGCAGCTTTTGGGACAGGAAGGGAGGCTACACCTTC. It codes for CASSFWDRKGGYTF.

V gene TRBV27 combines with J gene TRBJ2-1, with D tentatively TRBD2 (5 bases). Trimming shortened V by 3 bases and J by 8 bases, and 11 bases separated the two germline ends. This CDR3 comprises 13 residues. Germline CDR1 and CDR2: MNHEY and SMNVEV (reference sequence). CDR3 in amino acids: CASSFLDFDEQFF. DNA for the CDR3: TGTGCCAGCAGTTTTTTGGACTTCGATGAGCAGTTCTTC.

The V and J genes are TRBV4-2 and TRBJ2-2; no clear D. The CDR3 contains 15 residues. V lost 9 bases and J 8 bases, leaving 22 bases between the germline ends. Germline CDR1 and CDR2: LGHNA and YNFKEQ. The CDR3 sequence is CASKPPGLLGGELFF. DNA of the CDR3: TGTGCCAGTAAACCGCCGGGCCTCTTAGGGGGGGAGCTGTTTTTT.

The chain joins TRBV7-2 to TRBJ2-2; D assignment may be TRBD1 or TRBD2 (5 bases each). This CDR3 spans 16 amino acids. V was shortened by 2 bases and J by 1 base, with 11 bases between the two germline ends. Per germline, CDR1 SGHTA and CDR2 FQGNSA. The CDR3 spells CASSLYRGMNTGELFF. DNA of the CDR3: TGTGCCAGCAGCTTATATCGGGGCATGAACACCGGGGAGCTGTTTTTT.

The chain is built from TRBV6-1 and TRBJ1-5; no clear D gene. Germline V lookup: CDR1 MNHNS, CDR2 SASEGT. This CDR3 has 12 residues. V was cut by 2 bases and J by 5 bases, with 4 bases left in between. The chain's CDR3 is CASSESYQPQHF. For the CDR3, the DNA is TGTGCCAGCAGTGAATCTTATCAGCCCCAGCATTTT.

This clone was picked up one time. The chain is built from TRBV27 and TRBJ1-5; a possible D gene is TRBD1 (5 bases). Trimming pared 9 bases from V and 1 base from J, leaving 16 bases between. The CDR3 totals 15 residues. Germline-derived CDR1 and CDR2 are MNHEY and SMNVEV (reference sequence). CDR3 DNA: TGTGCCAGTACTCCCCGTAGGGACAGCAATCAGCCCCAGCATTTT. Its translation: CASTPRRDSNQPQHF.

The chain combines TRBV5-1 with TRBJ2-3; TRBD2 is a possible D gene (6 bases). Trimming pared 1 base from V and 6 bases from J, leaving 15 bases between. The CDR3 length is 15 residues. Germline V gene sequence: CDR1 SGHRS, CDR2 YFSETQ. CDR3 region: CASSLTLGRPDTQYF. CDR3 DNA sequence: TGCGCCAGCAGCTTGACCTTGGGGAGGCCGGATACGCAGTATTTT.

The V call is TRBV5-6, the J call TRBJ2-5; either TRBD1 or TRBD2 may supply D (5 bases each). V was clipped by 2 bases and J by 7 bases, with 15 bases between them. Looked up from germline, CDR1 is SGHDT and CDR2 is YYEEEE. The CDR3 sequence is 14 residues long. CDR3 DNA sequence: TGTGCCAGCAGCTTTCCAGGGAGCGATGGGACCCAGTACTTC. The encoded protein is CASSFPGSDGTQYF.

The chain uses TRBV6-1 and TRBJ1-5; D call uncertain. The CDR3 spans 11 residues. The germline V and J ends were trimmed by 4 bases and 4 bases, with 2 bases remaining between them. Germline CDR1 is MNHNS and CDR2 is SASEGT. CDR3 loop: CASSGNQPQHF. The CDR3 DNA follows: TGTGCCAGCAGTGGGAATCAGCCCCAGCATTTT.